The clone carrying this T cell receptor beta chain was seen at least ten times. Its matching antigen is unknown. Time point given: longitudinal time-point 3. This record belongs to a study of neurological immune-mediated disorders. Overall study findings and caveats: Private repertoires in all groups were suggested by the finding that expanded clones across subjects shared no CDR3 amino acid sequences.

V shed 0 bases and J shed 0 bases, with 7 bases lying between them. CDR1 and CDR2 from the germline V gene are SGHKS and YYEKEE (reference sequence). The CDR3 is made up of 15 amino acids. In TCRdb, the 5' RACE reads were re-called with MiXCR into one record per CDR3 protein. The profile shows roughly 100,000 distinct CDR3 sequences, roughly a tenth of them singletons. V and J are TRBV5-5 and TRBJ2-4; D is unclear. Sequencing used PBMCs. The clonotype was recovered from a female donor with HTLV-1-associated myelopathy (HAM/TSP). The CDR3: CASSLDGVAKNIQYF. CDR3 coding DNA: TGTGCCAGCAGCTTGGATGGAGTAGCCAAAAACATTCAGTACTTC.